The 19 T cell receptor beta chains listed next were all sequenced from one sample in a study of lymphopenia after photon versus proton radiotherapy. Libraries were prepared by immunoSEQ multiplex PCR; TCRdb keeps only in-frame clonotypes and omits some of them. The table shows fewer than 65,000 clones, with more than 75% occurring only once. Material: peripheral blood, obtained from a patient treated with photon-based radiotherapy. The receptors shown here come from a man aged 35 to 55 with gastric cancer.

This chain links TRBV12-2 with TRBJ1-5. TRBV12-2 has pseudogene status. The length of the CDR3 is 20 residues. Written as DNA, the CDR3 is TGTGCAAGTCGCTTAGAGAGGAGGGGCCACCTTCCTTATAGCAATCAGCCCCAGCATTTT. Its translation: CASRLERRGHLPYSNQPQHF.

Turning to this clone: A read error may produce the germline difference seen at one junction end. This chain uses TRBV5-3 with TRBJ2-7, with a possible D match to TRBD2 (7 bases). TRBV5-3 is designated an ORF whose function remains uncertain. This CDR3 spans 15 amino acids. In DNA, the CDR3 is TGTGCCAGCAGCTTGGGGGCTAGCGGTATCTACGAGCAGTACTTC. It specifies CASSLGASGIYEQYF.

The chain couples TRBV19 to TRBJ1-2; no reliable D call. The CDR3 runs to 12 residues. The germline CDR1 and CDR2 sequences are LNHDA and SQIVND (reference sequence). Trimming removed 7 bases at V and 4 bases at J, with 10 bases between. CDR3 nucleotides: TGTGCCAGTAATCGGGATGGCTATGGCTACACCTTC. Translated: CASNRDGYGYTF.

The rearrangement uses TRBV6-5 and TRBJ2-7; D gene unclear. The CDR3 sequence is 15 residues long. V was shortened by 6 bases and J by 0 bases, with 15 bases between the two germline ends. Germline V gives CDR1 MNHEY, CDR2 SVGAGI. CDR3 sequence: CASSRGSFSSYEQYF. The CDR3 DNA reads TGTGCCAGCAGCCGCGGAAGTTTTAGCTCCTACGAGCAGTACTTC.

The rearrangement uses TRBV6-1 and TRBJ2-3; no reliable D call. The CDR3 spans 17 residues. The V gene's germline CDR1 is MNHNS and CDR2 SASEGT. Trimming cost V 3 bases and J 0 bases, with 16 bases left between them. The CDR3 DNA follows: TGTGCCAGCAGTGATCCCTTCCTCCCCGATAGCACAGATACGCAGTATTTT. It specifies CASSDPFLPDSTDTQYF.

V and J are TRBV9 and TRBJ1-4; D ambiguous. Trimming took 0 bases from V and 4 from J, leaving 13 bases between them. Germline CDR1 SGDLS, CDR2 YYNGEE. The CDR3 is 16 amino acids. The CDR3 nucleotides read TGTGCCAGCAGCGTAGGGTCCGGGCATGGTAATGAAAAACTGTTTTTT. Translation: CASSVGSGHGNEKLFF.

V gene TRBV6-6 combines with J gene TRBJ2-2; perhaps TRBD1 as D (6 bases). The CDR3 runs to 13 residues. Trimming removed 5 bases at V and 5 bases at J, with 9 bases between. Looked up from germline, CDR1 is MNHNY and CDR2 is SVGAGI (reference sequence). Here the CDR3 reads CASSDRTTGELFF. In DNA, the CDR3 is TGTGCCAGCAGTGACAGGACTACCGGGGAGCTGTTTTTT.

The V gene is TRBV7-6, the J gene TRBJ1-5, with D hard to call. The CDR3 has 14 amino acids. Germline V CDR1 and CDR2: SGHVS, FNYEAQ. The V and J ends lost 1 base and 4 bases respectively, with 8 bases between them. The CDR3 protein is CASSLGGPNQPQHF. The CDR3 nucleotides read TGTGCCAGCAGCTTAGGAGGCCCAAATCAGCCCCAGCATTTT.

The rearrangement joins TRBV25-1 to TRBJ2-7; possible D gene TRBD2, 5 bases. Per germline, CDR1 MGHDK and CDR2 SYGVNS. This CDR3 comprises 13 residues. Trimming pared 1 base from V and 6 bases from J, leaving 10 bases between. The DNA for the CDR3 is TGTGCCAGCAGTGAATTCCCCGGAGGCGAGCAGTACTTC. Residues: CASSEFPGGEQYF.

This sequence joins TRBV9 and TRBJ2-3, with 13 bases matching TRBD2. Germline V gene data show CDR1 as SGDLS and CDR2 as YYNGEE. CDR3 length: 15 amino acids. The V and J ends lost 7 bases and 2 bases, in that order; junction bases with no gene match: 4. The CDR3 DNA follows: TGTGCCAGCGGAGGGACTAGCGGGGTCACAGATACGCAGTATTTT. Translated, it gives CASGGTSGVTDTQYF. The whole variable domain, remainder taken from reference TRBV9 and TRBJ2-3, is DSGVTQTPKHLITATGQRVTLRCSPRSGDLSVYWYQQSLDQGLQFLIQYYNGEERAKGNILERFSAQQFPDLHSELNLSSLELGDSALYFCASGGTSGVTDTQYFGPGTRLTVL.

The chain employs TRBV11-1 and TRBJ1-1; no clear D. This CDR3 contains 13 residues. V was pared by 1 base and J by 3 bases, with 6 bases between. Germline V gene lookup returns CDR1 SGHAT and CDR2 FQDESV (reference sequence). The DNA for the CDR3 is TGTGCCAGCAGCTTAGAGGAGCACACTGAAGCTTTCTTT. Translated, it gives CASSLEEHTEAFF.

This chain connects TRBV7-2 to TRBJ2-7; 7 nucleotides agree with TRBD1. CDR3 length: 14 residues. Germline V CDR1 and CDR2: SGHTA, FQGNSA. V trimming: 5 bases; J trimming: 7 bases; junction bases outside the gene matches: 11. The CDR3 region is CASSTRQGRFEQYF. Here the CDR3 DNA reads TGTGCCAGCAGCACCCGACAGGGTAGGTTTGAGCAGTACTTC.

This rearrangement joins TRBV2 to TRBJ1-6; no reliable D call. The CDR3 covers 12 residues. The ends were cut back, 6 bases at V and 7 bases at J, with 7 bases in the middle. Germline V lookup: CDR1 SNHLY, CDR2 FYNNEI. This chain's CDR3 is CASRKDNSPLHF. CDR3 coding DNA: TGTGCCAGCAGGAAGGACAATTCACCCCTCCACTTT. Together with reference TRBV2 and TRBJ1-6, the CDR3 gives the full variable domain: EPEVTQTPSHQVTQMGQEVILRCVPISNHLYFYWYRQILGQKVEFLVSFYNNEISEKSEIFDDQFSVERPDGSNFTLKIRSTKLEDSAMYFCASRKDNSPLHFGNGTRLTVT.

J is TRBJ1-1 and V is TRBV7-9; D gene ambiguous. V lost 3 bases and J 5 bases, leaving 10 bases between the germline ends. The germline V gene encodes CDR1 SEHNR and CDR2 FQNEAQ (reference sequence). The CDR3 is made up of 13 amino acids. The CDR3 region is CASSFNLGTEAFF. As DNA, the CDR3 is TGTGCCAGCAGCTTCAATTTGGGGACTGAAGCTTTCTTT.

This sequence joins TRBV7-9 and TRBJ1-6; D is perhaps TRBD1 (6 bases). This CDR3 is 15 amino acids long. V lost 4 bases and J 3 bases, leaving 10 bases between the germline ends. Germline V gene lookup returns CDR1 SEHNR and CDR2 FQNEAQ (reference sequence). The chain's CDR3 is CASSSSTGYNSPLHF. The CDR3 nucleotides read TGTGCCAGCAGCTCTTCGACAGGCTATAATTCACCCCTCCACTTT.

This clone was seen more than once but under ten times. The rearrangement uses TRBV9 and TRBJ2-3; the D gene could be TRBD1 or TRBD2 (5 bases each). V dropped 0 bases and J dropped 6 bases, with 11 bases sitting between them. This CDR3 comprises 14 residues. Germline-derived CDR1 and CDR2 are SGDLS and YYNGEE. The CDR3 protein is CASSVVGASDTQYF. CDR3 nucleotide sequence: TGTGCCAGCAGCGTAGTCGGGGCCTCGGATACGCAGTATTTT.

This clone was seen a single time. The CDR3 protein is CASLLGVGELNTEAFF. In DNA, the CDR3 is TGTGCCAGCTTATTGGGAGTGGGCGAACTGAACACTGAAGCTTTCTTT. This chain links TRBV5-8 with TRBJ1-1; D gene uncertain. Trimming left V 7 bases short and J 0 bases short, with 19 bases between. This CDR3 is built from 16 residues. CDR1 SGHTS and CDR2 YDEGEE come from the germline V gene.

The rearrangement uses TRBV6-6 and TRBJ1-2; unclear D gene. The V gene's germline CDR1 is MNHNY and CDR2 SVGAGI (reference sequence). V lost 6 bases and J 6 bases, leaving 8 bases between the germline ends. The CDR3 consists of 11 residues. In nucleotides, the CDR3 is TGTGCCAGCAGCACCTTCGATGGCTACACCTTC. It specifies CASSTFDGYTF.

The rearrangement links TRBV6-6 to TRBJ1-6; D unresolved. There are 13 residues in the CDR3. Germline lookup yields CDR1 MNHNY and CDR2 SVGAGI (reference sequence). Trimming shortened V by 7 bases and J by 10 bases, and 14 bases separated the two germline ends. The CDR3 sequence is CASKKDPRSPLHF. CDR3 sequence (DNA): TGTGCCAGCAAGAAGGATCCCAGGTCACCCCTCCACTTT.